The clone carrying this T cell receptor (beta chain) was observed a handful of times. Antigen specificity is unknown. Every isolated RNA sample was fully reverse transcribed, so sequencing captured expressed TCRB transcripts. Assay used: immunoSEQ multiplex PCR; TCRdb lists only in-frame clones, some missing. The data show under 150,000 clones, 17% seen once. This entry is derived from a study of beta chain features in type 1 diabetes. In the study overall: What patients shared with healthy donors was a similar profile of age, gender and cell yields. Whole-study findings and limits: Lower insertion and higher deletion counts appeared at VDJ junctions in type 1 diabetes patients. In all four CD4+ subsets, TCRB CDR3 length was significantly, moderately reduced in type 1 diabetes. No resolution was reached here on whether HLA type influences TCRB rearrangement.

Trimming removed 7 bases from V and 4 bases from J; junction bases left unmatched: 22. The CDR3 length is 18 residues. The V gene's germline CDR1 is SQVTM and CDR2 ANQGSEA. The receptor's source is a man between 18 and 29 years old with type 1 diabetes. The source material was central memory CD4+ T cells from blood. This chain connects TRBV29-1 to TRBJ2-5; 9 bases are shared with TRBD2. The CDR3 region is CSAVGRGREGRGGETQYF. CDR3 sequence (DNA): TGCAGCGCGGTTGGGCGAGGGCGGGAGGGCCGAGGTGGAGAGACCCAGTACTTC.